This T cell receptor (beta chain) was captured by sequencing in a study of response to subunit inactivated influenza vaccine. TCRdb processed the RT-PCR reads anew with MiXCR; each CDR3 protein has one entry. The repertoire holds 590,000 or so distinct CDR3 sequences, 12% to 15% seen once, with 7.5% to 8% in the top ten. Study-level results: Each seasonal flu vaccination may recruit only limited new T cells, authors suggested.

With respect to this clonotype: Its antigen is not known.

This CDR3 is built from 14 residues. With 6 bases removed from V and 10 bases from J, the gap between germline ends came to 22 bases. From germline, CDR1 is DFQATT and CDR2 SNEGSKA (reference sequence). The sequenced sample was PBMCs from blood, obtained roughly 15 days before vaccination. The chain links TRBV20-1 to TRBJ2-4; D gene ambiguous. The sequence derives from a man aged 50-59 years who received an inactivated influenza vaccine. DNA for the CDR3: TGCAGTGCGAGTAAAAGCAGGATGGATGAAATTCAGTACTTC. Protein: CSASKSRMDEIQYF.